This is a list of T cell receptor beta chains from one sample in a study of identifying expanded T cells in peripheral blood. The assay was immunoSEQ multiplex PCR, and TCRdb's table has in-frame clones only and misses some. The table lists around 100,000 clones, roughly 85% of them singletons. The sequenced sample consisted of blood. The receptors were gathered from a person between 18 and 75 years old in good health. CDR3s leave out the opening cysteine and the closing phenylalanine or tryptophan. A D gene is named only where the DNA matches it firmly. Size values are once, few and many counts, or a class for expanded clones, and some rows have none.

d_gene	abundance	v_gene	CDR3aa
NA	NA	TRBV27	ASSPDRPMLVSHTDTQY
NA	once	TRBV7-9	ASSQRVGSYEQY
NA	NA	TRBV7-9	ASSFAPGQNTGELF
TRBD2	NA	TRBV4-1	ASSRGLAETDTQY
NA	NA	TRBV4-2	ASSHTPGRLGLETDTQY
NA	few	TRBV7-7	AAGGIETQY
TRBD2	NA	TRBV5-1	ASSSTSGGTQETQY
TRBD1	NA	TRBV15	ATSRSRTGYEQY
NA	NA	TRBV19	ASSNKGTGNTEAF
NA	NA	TRBV6-1	ASSEGRRRNQPQH
NA	NA	TRBV5-1	ASSLAGISSYNSPLH
NA	NA	TRBV6-5	ASSSSGGNTIY
NA	once	TRBV5-4	ASRSNTEAF
NA	NA	TRBV4-1	ASSPSPRGERRQY
TRBD1	once	TRBV12-5	ASGPSTGEETQY
NA	NA	TRBV7-2	ASSLVGRSTEAF
TRBD1	NA	TRBV19	ASSPGQGPYEQY
NA	once	TRBV12-5	ASGLVRGRNQPQH
NA	NA	TRBV29-1	SVRGLDDSHLNTEAF
TRBD2	few	TRBV6-1	ASISGTSGTGELF
NA	NA	TRBV30	AWSLGGAAGNTIY
NA	NA	TRBV6-6	ASSLGSSTDTQY
TRBD2	NA	TRBV28	ASSLGSGLAEETQY
NA	NA	TRBV4-1	ASSLHLHVNQPQH
TRBD1	NA	TRBV28	ASSSPPGQPCNQPQH
NA	NA	TRBV30	AGARGETQY
NA	NA	TRBV15	ATSRDPNQPQH
TRBD1	NA	TRBV19	ASSTGGAELF
NA	NA	TRBV6-1	ASSGPPGGAYEQY
NA	NA	TRBV30	AWSGGMGQPQH
TRBD2	NA	TRBV28	ASMTTSGGDSSYNEQF
TRBD1	NA	TRBV7-2	ASSLVVGQHTEAF
NA	NA	TRBV29-1	SVEAGRADTQY
NA	NA	TRBV10-1	ASSESGPYEQY
NA	NA	TRBV6-5	ASSYAGNSPLH
NA	NA	TRBV2	ASRAPPGTTNEKLF
NA	NA	TRBV10-1	ASSPSADTQY
NA	NA	TRBV7-2	ASSLGIFAYEQY
NA	NA	TRBV5-6	ASSRGGSFATNEKLF
TRBD2	NA	TRBV7-9	ASSSAGFTQY
TRBD2	NA	TRBV6-6	AGASGGAYEQY
NA	NA	TRBV19	ASSSLGVENEKLF
NA	NA	TRBV5-1	ASSLALGTTDTQY
TRBD1	NA	TRBV5-6	ASSPGQGGTWGVHGYT
NA	NA	TRBV10-1	ASSEPYYRGGNQPQH
NA	NA	TRBV6-1	ASKGVSLLKTQY
NA	NA	TRBV7-8	ASTRDFNYGYT
TRBD1	NA	TRBV4-3	ASSQDPTGASGNTIY
NA	NA	TRBV5-4	ASSRYPGEAF